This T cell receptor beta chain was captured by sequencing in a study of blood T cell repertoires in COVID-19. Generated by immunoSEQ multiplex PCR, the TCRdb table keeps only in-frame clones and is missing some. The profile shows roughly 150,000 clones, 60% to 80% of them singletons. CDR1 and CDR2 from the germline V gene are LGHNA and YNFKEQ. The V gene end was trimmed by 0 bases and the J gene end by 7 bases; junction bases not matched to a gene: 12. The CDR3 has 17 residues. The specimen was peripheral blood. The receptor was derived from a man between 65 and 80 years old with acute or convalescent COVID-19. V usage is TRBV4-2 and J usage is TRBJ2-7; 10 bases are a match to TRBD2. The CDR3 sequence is CASSQDLGSGRAGEQYF. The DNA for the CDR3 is TGTGCCAGCAGCCAAGATCTCGGAAGCGGGAGGGCCGGGGAGCAGTACTTC.